These 10 T cell receptor beta chains were all obtained from the same sample, sequenced in a study of blood T cells in healthy people across ages. Using a J-beta primer mix together with a sample-barcoded 5' primer, a second PCR was run for roughly 7 to 12 cycles. From the 5' RACE reads, TCRdb called clonotypes with MiXCR, one entry per CDR3 protein. The sample lists around 1,000,000 distinct CDR3 sequences, 35% to 40% seen once, with under 15% in the top ten. Sequencing input: blood. The receptors were gathered from a man younger than 30 in good health.

J is TRBJ1-2 and V is TRBV25-1; D possibly corresponds to TRBD1 (6 bases). The CDR3 has 13 amino acids. The germline gives CDR1 MGHDK, CDR2 SYGVNS. V lost 5 bases and J lost 6, with 13 bases in between. CDR3 region: CASSQGHPHGYTF. As DNA, the CDR3 is TGTGCCAGCAGTCAGGGGCACCCACATGGCTACACCTTC.

The chain has TRBV20-1 and TRBJ1-4, with TRBD1 identical over 7 bases. J was trimmed by 4 bases and V by 3 bases; bases with no gene match: 5. Germline CDR1 and CDR2: DFQATT and SNEGSKA (reference sequence). The CDR3 length is 14 residues. CDR3 sequence: CSASKGQLNEKLFF. The CDR3 nucleotides read TGCAGTGCTAGTAAGGGACAGCTTAATGAAAAACTGTTTTTT.

J is TRBJ2-5 and V is TRBV29-1, with no clear D. The CDR3 contains 13 residues. The germline V gene has CDR1 SQVTM and CDR2 ANQGSEA. V shed 3 bases and J shed 4 bases, with 12 bases lying between them. In DNA form, the CDR3 reads TGCAGCGTTGAGGCCGGCCCGGGAGAGACCCAGTACTTC. It is translated as CSVEAGPGETQYF.

This chain connects TRBV5-1 to TRBJ2-2, with D tentatively TRBD1 (6 bases). This CDR3 is 17 amino acids long. CDR1 and CDR2 (germline): SGHRS, YFSETQ. V shed 4 bases and J shed 0 bases, with 16 bases lying between them. The CDR3 DNA follows: TGCGCCAGCAGCCTTGGACAGACGTTCGCGAACACCGGGGAGCTGTTTTTT. Translating it yields CASSLGQTFANTGELFF.

A few counts support this clonotype. The V gene is TRBV21-1, the J gene TRBJ1-5. TRBV21-1 is flagged as a pseudogene. This CDR3 contains 16 residues. This chain's CDR3 is CASSNKDGFRDQPQHF. The DNA of the CDR3 is TGTGCCAGCAGCAACAAGGACGGATTTAGGGATCAGCCCCAGCATTTT.

The CDR3 DNA is TGTGCCTGGGGAAAGAACACTGAAGCTTTCTTT. Translated: CAWGKNTEAFF. This chain uses TRBV30 with TRBJ1-1, with no clear D. CDR3 length: 11 amino acids. Trimming took off 5 bases at V and 1 base at J, with 5 bases between the two ends. Germline CDR1 and CDR2: GTSNPN and SVGIG (reference sequence).

This chain connects TRBV27 to TRBJ2-1; 10 nucleotides match TRBD1. The germline gives CDR1 MNHEY, CDR2 SMNVEV (reference sequence). The CDR3 extends over 18 amino acids. V gave up 4 bases and J gave up 4 bases; unmatched junction bases: 13. The CDR3 nucleotides are TGTGCCAGCAGTTCACCGGGACAGGGGAGAATTAAATACAATGAGCAGTTCTTC. As protein: CASSSPGQGRIKYNEQFF.

Concerning this clonotype itself: One junction end disagrees with the germline gene, perhaps due to a read error. V is TRBV11-2 and J is TRBJ1-6; D is possibly TRBD1 (5 bases). This CDR3 region has 14 residues. Germline CDR1 is SGHAT and CDR2 is FQNNGV. CDR3 nucleotide sequence: TGTGCCAGCAGCTTAGAGCGCAGGGCAAAACCCCCCCACTTT. As protein: CASSLERRAKPPHF.

This clonotype has a count of ten or more. A read error is possible here, since a much larger clone lies one base away. This chain links TRBV3-1 with TRBJ1-2; D is unresolved. The CDR3 extends over 13 amino acids. Germline lookup yields CDR1 LGHDT and CDR2 YNNKEL (reference sequence). V was trimmed by 4 bases and J by 6 bases, leaving 12 bases between them. The CDR3 DNA is TGTGCCAGCAGCCGAACGGGTCGGGATGGCTACACCTTC. As protein: CASSRTGRDGYTF.

The chain recombines TRBV28 with TRBJ1-2; TRBD1 matches 7 bases. There are 14 residues in the CDR3. Germline lookup yields CDR1 MDHEN and CDR2 SYDVKM. Trimming at V came to 9 bases and at J to 6 bases, leaving 13 bases not matched to a gene. The CDR3 is CASFSTGTEDGYTF. CDR3 sequence (DNA): TGTGCCAGTTTCTCTACCGGGACAGAAGATGGCTACACCTTC.